This paragraph reports one T cell receptor (beta chain). This record belongs to a study of T cell changes during pregnancy in multiple sclerosis. The table came from immunoSEQ multiplex PCR; TCRdb's copy has only in-frame clones and leaves some out. The sample has 65,000 to 75,000 clones, roughly 92% seen once. Trimming cost V 4 bases and J 9 bases; bases outside gene matches: 12. The germline gives CDR1 SGHVS, CDR2 FNYEAQ. The CDR3 has 16 amino acids. The V gene is TRBV7-6, the J gene TRBJ2-1; TRBD2 agrees at 10 bases. Sequencing used peripheral blood, obtained after pregnancy. The receptor comes from a female donor in good health, enrolled as a control in a pregnancy study. Written as DNA, the CDR3 is TGTGCCAGCAGCTCCTCCTTTCTAGCGGGAGTAGGTGAGCAGTTCTTC. It is translated as CASSSSFLAGVGEQFF.